Given below is one TCR beta chain in context. The target of this receptor is not known. It has no much larger one-base neighbor in the sample; base qualities were not kept. This sample was included in a study of CD8+ T cells in alopecia areata (dated by TCRdb to between 2017 and 2018). Background on the whole study: Treated patients were enrolled in an open-label pilot trial of oral tofacitinib at 5 to 10 mg twice daily for moderate-to-severe alopecia areata. High-throughput TCRbeta sequencing was used to examine T cell clonal expansion in alopecia areata in both the C3H/HeJ mouse model and human patients. The RNA source kit depended on sample type: the PAXgene miRNA kit for fixed scalp, the miRNeasy kit for PBMCs, and the RNeasy kit for mouse skin. Clonality in the scalp was compared among normal scalp (n=4), patchy alopecia areata scalp (n=8), and alopecia totalis/universalis scalp (n=8). For the treated patients, the SALT score, which quantifies what percentage of scalp surface area is affected, served as the measure of disease severity. In humans, TCRbeta sequencing was performed on scalp tissue and on sorted CD4+ and CD8+ peripheral blood T cells from healthy controls and from patients with patchy or totalis/universalis alopecia areata. Amplification of TCRbeta CDR3 regions was done by immunoSEQ multiplex PCR using 35 Vbeta forward primers and 13 Jbeta reverse primers. Tofacitinib-treated patients had biopsies at baseline and at 4 and 24 weeks of treatment, with a later scalp biopsy in several patients. Tofacitinib was administered for 6 to 18 months, and 6 months of follow-up off drug were then conducted to assess delayed response and recurrence. The full study reports these points: Tofacitinib significantly lowered scalp clonality and the number of expanded CD8+ clones among the top 100 scalp clones. During tofacitinib treatment, many expanded lesional clones remained in scalp and blood, and this persistence may partly explain relapse after treatment is stopped. Compared with normal scalp, lesional scalp, particularly in alopecia totalis/universalis, had higher clonality and more expanded CD8+ clones, which suggests antigenic drive. The treated cohort was small, with a single nonresponder, so links between baseline CD8+ expansion and response need larger studies. Scalp TCR repertoire analysis is complicated because resident alphabeta T cells in normal human skin are also sequenced, whereas mouse skin is dominated by gammadelta T cells. TCR sequences shared between patients were less clear than in mice, possibly partly because of HLA diversity in the patient population.

Read against the paper, the sample's treatment or condition label means: oral pan-JAK inhibitor, 5-10 mg twice daily. Lesional scalp punch biopsies and peripheral blood were collected from alopecia areata patients. PBMCs were separated by density centrifugation and stained for CD3, CD4 and CD8, after which CD4+ and CD8+ T cells were sorted on a FACSAria. Trimming takes 4 bases from V and 1 base from J, and the germline ends sit 10 bases apart. Per the germline V gene, MNHNS is the CDR1 and SASEGT is the CDR2. The CDR3 has 14 amino acids, counting the end cysteine and phenylalanine. Only the CDR3 DNA is retained, 42 bases long and in frame from the first base. The library was made by the immunoSEQ multiplex PCR assay. RNA was extracted from all samples and reverse transcribed into cDNA as template for TCR sequencing. SuperScript III was used to make first-strand cDNA, primed with a 2:1 mix of oligo-dT and random hexamers. A synthetic immune receptor repertoire was used to measure amplification bias, and any remaining bias was corrected computationally. The published analysis was carried out like this. Raw reads were preprocessed to remove errors, and CDR3 was defined by IMGT conventions from the conserved cysteine to phenylalanine. Clonality was computed by normalizing Shannon entropy by log2 of the number of productive unique TCRs and subtracting the result from 1. Scalp TCRbeta sequences were cross-referenced with sorted blood CD4 and CD8 repertoires so that the CD4 or CD8 identity of scalp clones could be inferred. TCRdb took over this immuneACCESS table, retaining in-frame rearrangements with V and J assigned. Such tables are incomplete; in checked studies, under half of the missing clones stem from an unresolved V gene, and the remainder is unexplained. The V and J calls and clone size come from that table; D and trimming were worked out from the DNA. The sample table lists roughly 200,000 clones, about two fifths of them with a count of one. The ten largest make up 0.48% of the sample.

This chain joins TRBV6-1 to TRBJ1-2, and possibly TRBD1, on 6 matching bases. The specimen comprised CD4+ T cells sorted from blood, sampled around week 34, from a patient treated with tofacitinib. The sequence came from a human donor with alopecia areata. CDR3 reads: CASSGTAYNYGYTF. The DNA reads TGTGCCAGCAGTGGGACAGCTTATAACTATGGCTACACCTTC.